The TCR beta chain described here comes from a study of T-cell reconstitution after alpha-beta-depleted transplantation in children. Unique molecular identifiers were incorporated when the TCRbeta library was constructed. TCRdb ran MiXCR on the PCR reads and lists one entry per CDR3 protein. Of 200,000 to 250,000 distinct CDR3 sequences in the sample, more than 10% were seen once. This clonotype was detected many times. Unmatched junction bases numbered 9, after V lost 0 bases and J lost 6 bases. This CDR3 contains 16 residues. Germline CDR1 DFQATT, CDR2 SNEGSKA (reference sequence). This clonotype was sampled from a human donor who donated a stem cell graft to a child with acute lymphoblastic leukemia. This sequence joins TRBV20-1 and TRBJ2-3; TRBD1 aligns across 10 bases. Sample: PBMCs from the stem cell graft donor, taken from the stem cell graft. The CDR3 DNA reads TGCAGTGCTAGAGATAGGGGACAGGGGTTCTTCGATACGCAGTATTTT. Protein product: CSARDRGQGFFDTQYF.